This entry lists 28 T cell receptor beta chains sequenced from one sample in a study of T-cell reconstitution after alpha-beta-depleted transplantation in children. The TCRbeta library was prepared with unique molecular identifiers. Via MiXCR, TCRdb re-called the PCR reads, giving one row per CDR3 protein. This table holds about 600,000 distinct CDR3 sequences, 23% found once. The specimen comprised PBMCs, mostly from graft donor cells, sampled 360 days after TCRalphabeta/CD19-depleted stem cell transplant. The receptors were sampled from a boy younger than two who had a stem cell transplant for acute myeloid leukemia, so the T cells may come from the graft donor.

The table lists this clonotype with a few counts. The V call is TRBV12-3 or TRBV12-4, the J call TRBJ1-1, with D uncertain. The V end lost 3 bases, the J end lost 7 bases, and 9 bases lay between the germline ends. This CDR3 is 12 amino acids long. The CDR3 region is CASSFLRREAFF. Written as DNA, the CDR3 is TGTGCCAGCAGTTTCCTGCGGCGTGAAGCTTTCTTT.

This clonotype has a count of ten or more. The genes are TRBV24-1 and TRBJ2-5; 9 positions agree with TRBD1. The trim removed 7 bases at V and 4 bases at J, leaving 9 bases unmatched. The CDR3 has 15 residues. Per the germline V gene, CDR1 is KGHDR and CDR2 is SFDVKD. Here the CDR3 reads CATSEQGAGGETQYF. The CDR3 DNA follows: TGTGCCACCAGCGAACAGGGGGCAGGGGGAGAGACCCAGTACTTC.

This clonotype has ten or more counts. This chain uses TRBV20-1 with TRBJ2-7; tentative D call: TRBD1 (6 bases). The CDR3 loop spans 14 amino acids. The V gene's germline CDR1 is DFQATT and CDR2 SNEGSKA (reference sequence). The V end was cut by 0 bases, the J end by 1 base, with 10 bases between. Here the CDR3 DNA reads TGCAGTGCTAGAGATACAGGGCTGTCCTACGAGCAGTACTTC. This translates into CSARDTGLSYEQYF.

The table lists this clonotype with a count of one. The V call is TRBV30, the J call TRBJ2-1; no firm D call. The CDR3 has 14 amino acids. Trimming shortened V by 0 bases and J by 4 bases, and 10 bases separated the two germline ends. Germline CDR1 and CDR2: GTSNPN and SVGIG (reference sequence). The CDR3 DNA is TGTGCCTGGAGTGTACTCCAATCATACAATGAGCAGTTCTTC. This sequence encodes CAWSVLQSYNEQFF.

This clonotype turned up a few times. The chain employs TRBV5-1 and TRBJ2-7, with 7 bases matching TRBD1. The junction had 3 bases not matched to a gene; V was cut back by 3 bases and J by 0 bases. This CDR3 is 14 amino acids long. Germline-derived CDR1 and CDR2 are SGHRS and YFSETQ. CDR3 sequence (DNA): TGCGCCAGCAGCTCGACAGGGCGCTCCTACGAGCAGTACTTC. It yields the protein CASSSTGRSYEQYF.

This clonotype was detected a few times. The rearrangement joins TRBV7-9 to TRBJ2-7; D uncertain. Germline V gives CDR1 SEHNR, CDR2 FQNEAQ (reference sequence). This CDR3 has 12 residues. Trimming took off 5 bases at V and 6 bases at J, with 11 bases between the two ends. The CDR3 loop reads CASSLRTGEQYV. The CDR3 DNA reads TGTGCCAGCAGCCTGAGAACGGGCGAGCAGTACGTC.

This clonotype showed up many times. The genes are TRBV10-3 and TRBJ2-6; D is unresolved. Germline loops: CDR1 ENHRY, CDR2 SYGVKD. The CDR3 has 14 amino acids. V shed 4 bases and J shed 2 bases, with 6 bases lying between them. This CDR3 reads CAISVSTGANVLTF. CDR3 bases: TGTGCCATCAGTGTGTCAACTGGGGCCAACGTCCTGACTTTC.

This chain uses TRBV12-3 or TRBV12-4 with TRBJ2-3; 7 bases match TRBD1. CDR3 length: 15 amino acids. The V segment lost 5 bases and the J segment 2 bases; nucleotides outside the gene matches: 7. This chain's CDR3 is CASSVPGQLTDTQYF. The CDR3 DNA reads as TGTGCCAGCAGTGTACCGGGACAGCTCACAGATACGCAGTATTTT.

This clonotype has a handful of counts. This sequence joins TRBV20-1 and TRBJ2-5, with D possibly matching TRBD2 (6 bases). The CDR3 covers 15 residues. Germline loops: CDR1 DFQATT, CDR2 SNEGSKA (reference sequence). V was cut by 5 bases and J by 2 bases, with 18 bases left in between. CDR3 in amino acids: CSASSRGSGQETQYF. Written as DNA, the CDR3 is TGCAGTGCTTCGTCTCGGGGGTCGGGGCAAGAGACCCAGTACTTC.

A few counts support this clonotype. The V and J genes are TRBV4-3 and TRBJ1-1, with a possible D match to TRBD1 (5 bases). Germline V lookup: CDR1 LGHNA, CDR2 YSLEER. This CDR3 region has 13 residues. Trimming cost V 1 base and J 8 bases, with 11 bases left between them. The CDR3 DNA reads TGCGCCAGCAGCCAAGCTGTACGGGACGAAGCTTTCTTT. Encoded protein: CASSQAVRDEAFF.

This clonotype has a count of ten or more. This chain links TRBV29-1 with TRBJ2-7; possibly TRBD1 for D (6 bases). Trimming removed 7 bases at V and 0 bases at J, with 19 bases between. The CDR3 is 15 residues long. In germline, CDR1 is SQVTM, CDR2 ANQGSEA. Written as DNA, the CDR3 is TGCAGCGCAAATACCGGGACAAGAAGCTCCTACGAGCAGTACTTC. Its protein product is CSANTGTRSSYEQYF.

The V and J genes are TRBV28 and TRBJ2-7, with TRBD1 matching 9 bases. Germline CDR1 reads MDHEN; CDR2 reads SYDVKM. Trimming took 5 bases from V and 4 from J; bases not matched to a gene: 6. This CDR3 comprises 14 residues. The CDR3 loop is CASSGQGSIYEQYV. The CDR3 coding sequence is TGTGCCAGCAGTGGACAGGGGAGTATATACGAGCAGTACGTC.

This clonotype was observed a handful of times. The V call is TRBV20-1, the J call TRBJ2-3; D remains ambiguous. Germline V gene lookup returns CDR1 DFQATT and CDR2 SNEGSKA (reference sequence). The germline V and J ends were trimmed by 5 bases and 1 base, with 19 bases remaining between them. This CDR3 has 16 amino acids. CDR3 DNA: TGCAGTGCTGAACTCGGTCGGATCAGCGGCACAGATACGCAGTATTTT. It codes for CSAELGRISGTDTQYF.

This clonotype showed up many times. CDR3: CASNQQGETQYF. In nucleotides, the CDR3 is TGTGCCAGCAATCAACAGGGGGAGACCCAGTACTTC. The chain carries TRBV12-3 or TRBV12-4 and TRBJ2-5; TRBD1 matches at 7 bases. The CDR3 consists of 12 residues. The J segment lost 5 bases and the V segment lost 7 bases, leaving 4 bases of the junction unmatched.

This chain uses TRBV11-2 with TRBJ1-4, with D perhaps TRBD1 (6 bases). The CDR3 runs to 16 residues. From germline, CDR1 is SGHAT and CDR2 FQNNGV. The V and J ends lost 5 bases and 5 bases respectively, with 18 bases between them. The CDR3 here is CASSRVTGRRNEKLFF. The CDR3 DNA sequence: TGTGCCAGCAGCCGTGTTACAGGGCGTCGGAATGAAAAACTGTTTTTT.

This clonotype has a count of ten or more. The chain has TRBV10-3 and TRBJ2-3, with 15 positions matching TRBD2. This CDR3 is 17 amino acids long. V shed 5 bases and J 2 bases; nucleotides not matched to a gene: 5. In germline, CDR1 is ENHRY, CDR2 SYGVKD. The CDR3, as DNA: TGTGCCATCAGTCCGGGACTAGCGGGGGGTCTCACAGATACGCAGTATTTT. Protein: CAISPGLAGGLTDTQYF.

This clonotype turned up a few times. This sequence joins TRBV6-1 and TRBJ1-5; D remains ambiguous. V was pared by 5 bases and J by 0 bases, with 5 bases between. The CDR3 spans 13 residues. Germline lookup yields CDR1 MNHNS and CDR2 SASEGT. The CDR3 loop is CASSRNSNQPQHF. In DNA form, the CDR3 reads TGTGCCAGCAGTCGTAATAGCAATCAGCCCCAGCATTTT.

In its sample, this clonotype was seen a few times. The chain links TRBV12-3 or TRBV12-4 to TRBJ2-3; 7 bases agree with TRBD2. CDR3 length equals 14 residues. The J segment lost 7 bases and the V segment lost 8 bases, leaving 12 bases of the junction unmatched. The CDR3 loop is CASGRDSLLNTQYF. DNA for the CDR3: TGTGCCAGCGGGAGGGACTCGCTACTTAATACGCAGTATTTT.

The chain joins TRBV7-9 to TRBJ2-1; D tentatively fits TRBD1 or TRBD2 (5 bases each). Trimming cost V 9 bases and J 15 bases, with 24 bases left between them. Germline V gene lookup returns CDR1 SEHNR and CDR2 FQNEAQ (reference sequence). This CDR3 is 13 amino acids long. The CDR3: CARGSGLLGPRFF. The CDR3 DNA reads as TGTGCCAGGGGCTCGGGGCTCCTCGGCCCCCGGTTCTTC.

In this sample, this clonotype turned up many times. The rearrangement uses TRBV7-9 and TRBJ2-1; the D is unclear. Trimming left V 2 bases short and J 8 bases short, with 13 bases between. This CDR3 contains 14 residues. Per the germline V gene, CDR1 is SEHNR and CDR2 is FQNEAQ (reference sequence). The CDR3 protein is CASSLNFVGDEQFF. DNA of the CDR3: TGTGCCAGCAGCTTAAATTTCGTTGGCGATGAGCAGTTCTTC.

J is TRBJ2-7 and V is TRBV7-2, with a tentative D call TRBD2 (5 bases). Germline assignment: CDR1 SGHTA and CDR2 FQGNSA. Trimming stripped 3 bases from V and 0 bases from J, with 12 bases between. This CDR3 is built from 15 residues. The CDR3 spells CASSFVALHSYEQYF. CDR3 coding DNA: TGTGCCAGCAGCTTTGTAGCGCTCCACTCCTACGAGCAGTACTTC.

This clonotype has a handful of counts. The CDR3 region is CASSFPGPQHF. CDR3 bases: TGTGCCAGCAGTTTTCCAGGCCCCCAGCATTTT. The chain is built from TRBV6-6 and TRBJ1-5; D gene ambiguous. From germline, CDR1 is MNHNY and CDR2 SVGAGI (reference sequence). The V gene lost 4 bases and the J gene lost 10 bases, with 8 bases spanning the gap. The CDR3 sequence is 11 residues long.

This clonotype was observed at least ten times. The chain uses TRBV6-2 or TRBV6-3 and TRBJ2-5; TRBD1 matches at 10 bases. V dropped 7 bases and J dropped 7; count of bases not matched to a gene: 9. Per the germline V gene, CDR1 is MNHEY and CDR2 is SVGEGT. This CDR3 contains 14 residues. The CDR3 DNA reads TGTGCCAGCAATGACCTCGGACAGGGGGGGACCCAGTACTTC. It specifies CASNDLGQGGTQYF.

The V and J genes are TRBV11-3 and TRBJ1-3; perhaps TRBD1 as D (6 bases). Germline V CDR1 and CDR2: SGHNT, YENEEA. V was shortened by 5 bases and J by 4 bases, with 15 bases between the two germline ends. The CDR3 extends over 15 amino acids. CDR3: CASSPRGQFGNTIYF. The CDR3 DNA reads as TGTGCCAGCAGCCCGAGGGGACAATTCGGAAACACCATATATTTT.

This clonotype has at least ten counts. The chain employs TRBV12-3 or TRBV12-4 and TRBJ1-4; possible D gene TRBD1, 5 bases. Trimming removed 4 bases from V and 5 bases from J, with 14 bases in between. This CDR3 spans 15 amino acids. CDR3 sequence (DNA): TGTGCCAGCAGTTCGACGGGACGGTCGAATGAAAAACTGTTTTTT. Translating it yields CASSSTGRSNEKLFF.

The chain employs TRBV3-1 and TRBJ2-1; 11 nucleotides match TRBD2. Germline CDR1 and CDR2: LGHDT and YNNKEL (reference sequence). V shed 1 base, J shed 5 bases, and the junction held 1 base outside the gene matches. The CDR3 has 15 amino acids. The CDR3 here is CASSQGTSGHNEQFF. Here the CDR3 DNA reads TGTGCCAGCAGCCAAGGGACTAGCGGGCACAATGAGCAGTTCTTC.

The table lists this clonotype with a few counts. The J gene is TRBJ2-1, the V gene TRBV29-1; 10 bases are shared with TRBD1. The V segment lost 5 bases and the J segment 1 base; nucleotides outside the gene matches: 2. The CDR3 is made up of 14 amino acids. Germline-derived CDR1 and CDR2 are SQVTM and ANQGSEA. In nucleotides, the CDR3 is TGCAGCGTTCCGGACAGGGGGTCCTACAATGAGCAGTTCTTC. It encodes CSVPDRGSYNEQFF.

The J gene is TRBJ1-1, the V gene TRBV5-1, with D perhaps TRBD1 (5 bases). CDR3 length equals 15 residues. Germline V gene data show CDR1 as SGHRS and CDR2 as YFSETQ. V lost 4 bases, J lost 1 base, and 14 bases lay in between. CDR3 coding DNA: TGCGCCAGCAGCCCCACAGGTATTGCGAACACTGAAGCTTTCTTT. Translating gives CASSPTGIANTEAFF.